The sequence of this TCR beta chain was determined in a study of blood T cell repertoires in COVID-19. About the research overall: Donors in the United States, Italy and Spain gave samples during acute or convalescent COVID-19. The analysed material was cDNA or gDNA that came from T cells, B-cell-depleted T cells, or PBMCs.

The authors' processing: Estimation of nucleated cell counts relied on the amplification of reference gene primers. Using immunoSEQ multiplex PCR, the repertoire was profiled, and TCRdb retains in-frame clones only, with some absent. Clone size and the V and J calls come from that table; the DNA yielded D and trimming. The repertoire holds over 90,000 clones, with roughly 88% as singletons. This CDR3 contains 13 residues. Germline values: CDR1 LNHDA, CDR2 SQIVND (reference sequence). The ends were cut back, 2 bases at V and 7 bases at J, with 9 bases in the middle. This TCR derives from a human donor in a cohort sampled during active COVID-19. The chain has TRBV19 and TRBJ1-5, with a possible D match to TRBD1 (5 bases). The specimen was peripheral blood. CDR3 coding DNA: TGTGCCAGTAGTATAAGAGACAGCCAGCCCCAGCATTTT. It specifies CASSIRDSQPQHF.